What follows are 14 T cell receptor beta chains derived from one specimen sequenced in a study of shared clonotypes between healthy human individuals. CD45RO negativity and positive selection for CCR7 defined naive CD8 cells, a population that excluded terminally differentiated effector memory CD45RA+ cells. Using immunoSEQ multiplex PCR, the repertoire was profiled, and TCRdb retains in-frame clones only, with some absent. The profile shows approximately 2,200,000 clones, about 93% of them singletons. Sequencing input: naive CD8+ T cells from PBMCs. Receptor source: a man aged 18 to 29 in good health. Some clones in this sample may be carry-over from other donors' samples.

This clone was seen just once. CDR3 bases: TGTGCCAGCAGCCAACTAGGAGGCTACACCTTC. Translating gives CASSQLGGYTF. The chain couples TRBV5-4 to TRBJ1-2; no firm D call. The CDR3 totals 11 residues. CDR1 is SGHNT and CDR2 is YYREEE in the germline V gene (reference sequence). V lost 4 bases and J 8 bases, leaving 9 bases between the germline ends. The full variable domain, in which reference TRBV5-4 and TRBJ1-2 provide the parts outside the CDR3, is ETGVTQSPTHLIKTRGQQVTLRCSSQSGHNTVSWYQQALGQGPQFIFQYYREEENGRGNFPPRFSGLQFPNYSSELNVNALELDDSALYLCASSQLGGYTFGSGTRLTVV.

The V and J genes are TRBV4-1 and TRBJ2-7; D remains ambiguous. The CDR3 extends over 11 amino acids. The germline V gene encodes CDR1 MGHRA and CDR2 YSYEKL. The V and J ends lost 4 bases and 7 bases respectively, with 8 bases between them. The CDR3 protein is CASSPGEEQYF. The CDR3 DNA sequence: TGCGCCAGCAGCCCGGGCGAGGAGCAGTACTTC.

This chain uses TRBV21-1 with TRBJ2-2; the tabulated D call, TRBD1, remains unverified against the DNA. TRBV21-1 is tagged as a pseudogene. CDR3 length equals 17 residues. In nucleotides, the CDR3 is TGTGCCAGCAGCGAAAAAAGGGGGACAGGGAACACCGGGGAGCTGTTTTTT. This sequence encodes CASSEKRGTGNTGELFF.

This chain uses TRBV6-1 with TRBJ2-1; D is ambiguous. Germline CDR1 is MNHNS and CDR2 is SASEGT. This CDR3 comprises 15 residues. V was trimmed by 4 bases and J by 6 bases, leaving 16 bases between them. The CDR3 region is CASSGFGPTLNEQFF. The CDR3 DNA is TGTGCCAGCAGTGGCTTCGGGCCTACTCTCAATGAGCAGTTCTTC.

This rearrangement joins TRBV10-2 to TRBJ2-7, with a possible D match to TRBD2 (5 bases). The CDR3 has 10 amino acids. The germline V gene has CDR1 WSHSY and CDR2 SAAADI. CDR3 sequence: CAVGLYEQYF. CDR3 DNA sequence: TGCGCTGTTGGACTCTACGAGCAGTACTTC.

The chain uses TRBV14 and TRBJ2-4; a possible D gene is TRBD2 (5 bases). CDR1 is SGHDN, CDR2 FVKESK, per germline. V gave up 4 bases and J gave up 0 bases, with 13 bases separating them. This CDR3 has 16 residues. CDR3 bases: TGTGCCAGCAGCCCTCGGGAAGGGCCAGCCAAAAACATTCAGTACTTC. Its translation: CASSPREGPAKNIQYF.

The chain uses TRBV4-3 and TRBJ2-4; 7 nucleotides match TRBD2. The germline CDR1 and CDR2 sequences are LGHNA and YSLEER. V shed 3 bases and J 2 bases; nucleotides not matched to a gene: 7. The CDR3 loop spans 16 amino acids. The CDR3 DNA reads TGCGCCAGCAGCCAGGTCCTGGGGGGGACCAAAAACATTCAGTACTTC. It is translated as CASSQVLGGTKNIQYF.

The gene calls are TRBV15 and TRBJ2-3, with 8 bases that match TRBD2. The CDR3 has 17 residues. CDR1 LNHNV and CDR2 YYDKDF come from the germline V gene (reference sequence). The ends lost 0 bases at V and 4 bases at J; junction bases unmatched: 9. The chain's CDR3 is CATSRDALTSVSDTQYF. In DNA form, the CDR3 reads TGTGCCACCAGCAGAGATGCCCTGACTAGCGTGTCAGATACGCAGTATTTT.

This chain links TRBV28 with TRBJ1-4; D unresolved. In germline, CDR1 is MDHEN, CDR2 SYDVKM. Trimming took 5 bases from V and 0 from J, leaving 13 bases between them. This CDR3 is built from 16 residues. This chain's CDR3 is CASSELREATNEKLFF. For the CDR3, the DNA is TGTGCCAGCAGTGAATTGAGAGAGGCAACTAATGAAAAACTGTTTTTT.

This chain connects TRBV13 to TRBJ2-7, with D tentatively TRBD2 (6 bases). Trimming pared 3 bases from V and 4 bases from J, leaving 10 bases between. Germline V gives CDR1 PRHDT, CDR2 FYEKMQ (reference sequence). This CDR3 has 13 residues. CDR3 protein: CASSFPGTYEQYF. CDR3 bases: TGTGCCAGCAGCTTCCCTGGGACTTACGAGCAGTACTTC.

The chain combines TRBV9 with TRBJ2-2, with no clear D. The V end lost 0 bases, the J end lost 7 bases, and 7 bases lay between the germline ends. CDR1 and CDR2 (germline): SGDLS, YYNGEE. The length of the CDR3 is 13 residues. In DNA form, the CDR3 reads TGTGCCAGCAGCGTAGATACAAACGGGGAGCTGTTTTTT. Its translation: CASSVDTNGELFF.

This rearrangement joins TRBV9 to TRBJ1-2; D is unclear. The V and J ends lost 5 bases and 3 bases respectively, with 11 bases between them. Germline CDR1 SGDLS, CDR2 YYNGEE. The CDR3 sequence is 13 residues long. The CDR3 protein is CASSGSPDYGYTF. CDR3 nucleotide sequence: TGTGCCAGCAGTGGGAGTCCTGACTATGGCTACACCTTC.

Notes on this clone: In the same sample, other DNA sequences code for this CDR3. CDR3 DNA sequence: TGTGCCAGCAGTTTATGGGGGGGCTACACCTTC. Its translation is CASSLWGGYTF. The chain employs TRBV28 and TRBJ1-2; D not resolved. V gave up 0 bases and J gave up 8 bases, with 4 bases separating them. This CDR3 region has 11 residues. Germline CDR1 reads MDHEN; CDR2 reads SYDVKM.

Only one count was recorded for this clone. The rearrangement links TRBV27 to TRBJ1-2; 8 bases map to TRBD1. Looked up from germline, CDR1 is MNHEY and CDR2 is SMNVEV (reference sequence). J gave up 8 bases and V 0 bases, and 8 bases lay outside the gene matches. This CDR3 region has 15 residues. The CDR3 loop reads CASSLSSSGGLGYTF. CDR3 coding DNA: TGTGCCAGCAGTTTATCGTCCTCAGGGGGCTTAGGCTACACCTTC.